The 21 T cell receptor beta chains presented below share a single source sample, sequenced in a study of blood T cells in healthy people across ages. Primed by a sample-barcoded 5' primer and a J-beta primer mix, a second PCR proceeded for 7 to 11 cycles. MiXCR, applied by TCRdb to the 5' RACE reads, yields one record per CDR3 protein. The sample includes about 1.4 million distinct CDR3 sequences, approximately 63% of them seen just once. Specimen: blood. The receptors stem from a man aged 18 to 30 in good health.

This clonotype was detected only a few times. This chain connects TRBV10-3 to TRBJ1-2; D uncertain. In germline, CDR1 is ENHRY, CDR2 SYGVKD. Trimming left V 3 bases short and J 0 bases short, with 8 bases between. The CDR3 loop spans 14 amino acids. The CDR3 DNA is TGTGCCATCAGTGATGAGCGAGCTAACTATGGCTACACCTTC. It translates to CAISDERANYGYTF.

The chain couples TRBV6-2 or TRBV6-3 to TRBJ2-7; D may be TRBD1 (6 bases). V lost 5 bases and J 2 bases, leaving 13 bases between the germline ends. This CDR3 region has 14 residues. Germline assignment: CDR1 MNHEY and CDR2 SVGEGT. CDR3 in amino acids: CASSPPGAAYEQYF. CDR3 coding DNA: TGTGCCAGCAGTCCCCCAGGGGCTGCCTACGAGCAGTACTTC.

This chain uses TRBV6-6 with TRBJ1-2, with 8 bases identical to TRBD1. There are 15 residues in the CDR3. V dropped 0 bases and J dropped 8; count of bases not matched to a gene: 8. The germline CDR1 and CDR2 sequences are MNHNY and SVGAGI (reference sequence). CDR3 bases: TGTGCCAGCAGTTACTCGGGGACAGGCGTGGGAGGCTACACCTTC. It codes for CASSYSGTGVGGYTF.

The chain employs TRBV4-2 and TRBJ2-4; no reliable D call. The CDR3 totals 17 residues. Per germline, CDR1 LGHNA and CDR2 YNFKEQ. Trimming cost V 1 base and J 0 bases, with 13 bases left between them. The CDR3 is CASSQGSSSLAKNIQYF. CDR3 nucleotide sequence: TGTGCCAGCAGCCAAGGATCGTCCTCCCTAGCCAAAAACATTCAGTACTTC.

This clonotype was seen a few times. The chain uses TRBV4-1 and TRBJ1-2, with 8 bases identical to TRBD1. V shed 3 bases, J shed 5 bases, and the junction held 5 bases outside the gene matches. Germline CDR1 MGHRA, CDR2 YSYEKL. The CDR3 contains 14 residues. The CDR3 DNA sequence: TGCGCCAGCAGCCAGCCGGGACAGGCTTATGGCTACACCTTC. It specifies CASSQPGQAYGYTF.

The rearrangement uses TRBV7-2 and TRBJ1-6, with D possibly TRBD1 on 5 matching bases. This CDR3 spans 15 amino acids. Germline values: CDR1 SGHTA, CDR2 FQGNSA. The V end lost 4 bases, the J end lost 4 bases, and 11 bases lay between the germline ends. CDR3: CASSWDRTYNSPLHF. CDR3 DNA sequence: TGTGCCAGCAGCTGGGACCGGACATATAATTCACCCCTCCACTTT.

The chain links TRBV5-1 to TRBJ2-1; D could derive from TRBD1 or TRBD2 (6 bases each). From germline, CDR1 is SGHRS and CDR2 YFSETQ. Between the trimmed V and J ends, which lost 0 bases and 9 bases, there was a span of 22 bases. The CDR3 is made up of 17 amino acids. The CDR3 DNA reads TGCGCCAGCAGCTTGGAGGGGGGCCTCGTTTATAGTAGTGAGCAGTTCTTC. Its protein is CASSLEGGLVYSSEQFF.

The chain joins TRBV5-5 to TRBJ1-2, with D possibly TRBD1 on 5 matching bases. The germline V and J ends were trimmed by 0 bases and 3 bases, with 15 bases remaining between them. The CDR3 consists of 16 residues. Per the germline V gene, CDR1 is SGHKS and CDR2 is YYEKEE (reference sequence). The CDR3 here is CASSLEVREGDYGYTF. DNA for the CDR3: TGTGCCAGCAGCTTGGAGGTCAGGGAAGGGGACTATGGCTACACCTTC.

A single count supports this clonotype. The rearrangement joins TRBV27 to TRBJ2-3; D unclear. Germline loops: CDR1 MNHEY, CDR2 SMNVEV (reference sequence). The V and J ends lost 2 bases and 2 bases respectively, with 11 bases between them. The CDR3 contains 15 residues. The CDR3 nucleotides are TGTGCCAGCAGTTTAGCACTCGGATACACAGATACGCAGTATTTT. It yields the protein CASSLALGYTDTQYF.

The rearrangement links TRBV6-5 to TRBJ2-1; D gene unclear. This CDR3 has 15 amino acids. CDR1 is MNHEY and CDR2 is SVGAGI in the germline V gene. V was cut by 5 bases and J by 0 bases, with 11 bases left in between. The CDR3 DNA follows: TGTGCCAGCAGTCCGTTCCAGAGCTCCTACAATGAGCAGTTCTTC. This translates into CASSPFQSSYNEQFF.

This sequence joins TRBV20-1 and TRBJ2-4; 8 positions agree with TRBD2. The tail of the sequence fits TRBJ2-7 better, so the J call may be wrong. The CDR3 length is 15 residues. Germline loops: CDR1 DFQATT, CDR2 SNEGSKA (reference sequence). The CDR3 nucleotides read TGCAGTGCTAGAGATTTGGCAGCGGGAGTCTACGAGCAGTACTTC. It yields the protein CSARDLAAGVYEQYF.

This clonotype was counted at least ten times. A much larger clone differs by one base, so this may be a read error. The chain is built from TRBV6-2 or TRBV6-3 and TRBJ2-7; D gene uncertain. The CDR3 runs to 14 residues. In germline, CDR1 is MNHEY, CDR2 SVGEGT. Trimming removed 5 bases from V and 0 bases from J, with 11 bases in between. CDR3 DNA sequence: TGTGCCAGCAGTGACCGAGACGGCTCCTACGAGCAGTACTTC. Translating it yields CASSDRDGSYEQYF.

This clonotype has just a few counts. The chain couples TRBV3-1 to TRBJ2-3, with D possibly being TRBD2 (6 bases). This CDR3 is built from 16 residues. The germline CDR1 and CDR2 sequences are LGHDT and YNNKEL (reference sequence). The V end lost 1 base, the J end lost 2 bases, and 13 bases lay between the germline ends. CDR3: CASSQATGVVTDTQYF. The CDR3 DNA is TGTGCCAGCAGCCAAGCGACGGGAGTAGTCACAGATACGCAGTATTTT.

The chain is built from TRBV4-1 and TRBJ2-4; D remains ambiguous. The J call may be in error: the DNA end matches TRBJ2-7 better. Germline V gives CDR1 MGHRA, CDR2 YSYEKL. The CDR3 contains 15 residues. This CDR3 is CASSQEGSLGYEQYF. CDR3 nucleotides: TGCGCCAGCAGCCAAGAAGGCAGCCTCGGGTACGAGCAGTACTTC.

This sequence joins TRBV6-6 and TRBJ1-5, with TRBD1 identical over 9 bases. Losses at the gene ends were 5 bases for V and 6 bases for J; bases not matched to a gene: 5. The CDR3 extends over 14 amino acids. Germline V gene lookup returns CDR1 MNHNY and CDR2 SVGAGI (reference sequence). CDR3 sequence (DNA): TGTGCCAGCAGTGACACGACAGGGGGTCAGCCCCAGCATTTT. Translating gives CASSDTTGGQPQHF.

This clonotype appeared a few times. The chain recombines TRBV6-1 with TRBJ2-1; 9 bases agree with TRBD1. The end of the DNA fits TRBJ2-7 better, so the J call may be wrong. Germline CDR1 is MNHNS and CDR2 is SASEGT. There are 16 residues in the CDR3. The CDR3 is CASSEVSGTGSLEQYF. DNA for the CDR3: TGTGCCAGCAGTGAAGTGTCCGGGACAGGGTCGCTCGAGCAGTACTTC.

The chain has TRBV6-2 or TRBV6-3 and TRBJ2-7; 9 bases fit TRBD1. Germline lookup yields CDR1 MNHEY and CDR2 SVGEGT. The CDR3 contains 14 residues. V lost 6 bases, J lost 6 bases, and 9 bases stayed unmatched. CDR3 DNA: TGTGCCAGCAGCTCCCATACAGGGGGCTTCGAGCAGTACTTC. Its protein is CASSSHTGGFEQYF.

The gene calls are TRBV4-2 and TRBJ2-5, with TRBD1 as a possible D gene (6 bases). Trimming stripped 1 base from V and 2 bases from J, with 11 bases between. This CDR3 is 15 amino acids long. CDR1 is LGHNA and CDR2 is YNFKEQ in the germline V gene. CDR3 coding DNA: TGTGCCAGCAGCCAAGGGGTCAGGGGACAAGAGACCCAGTACTTC. Translating gives CASSQGVRGQETQYF.

The chain has TRBV13 and TRBJ1-1, with D possibly being TRBD1 (5 bases). V lost 4 bases and J 5 bases, leaving 14 bases between the germline ends. The CDR3 has 14 amino acids. CDR1 and CDR2 (germline): PRHDT, FYEKMQ (reference sequence). DNA for the CDR3: TGTGCCAGCAGCTCGGGGGGTGTGGTAACTGAAGCTTTCTTT. Protein: CASSSGGVVTEAFF.

The rearrangement joins TRBV4-1 to TRBJ1-2; 7 nucleotides line up with TRBD1. Germline V gene sequence: CDR1 MGHRA, CDR2 YSYEKL. V shed 4 bases, J shed 4 bases, and the junction held 21 bases outside the gene matches. CDR3 length: 19 residues. Here the CDR3 reads CASSPSPPGGHFNPYGYTF. The CDR3, as DNA: TGCGCCAGCAGCCCTTCCCCACCAGGGGGACACTTCAACCCCTATGGCTACACCTTC.

This sequence joins TRBV5-1 and TRBJ2-3; the match to TRBD2 covers 15 bases. CDR3 length: 16 amino acids. Germline CDR1 SGHRS, CDR2 YFSETQ. V trimming: 4 bases; J trimming: 9 bases; junction bases outside the gene matches: 9. The CDR3 reads CASSNRTSGRGETQYF. The CDR3 DNA reads TGCGCCAGCAGCAATCGGACTAGCGGGAGGGGAGAGACGCAGTATTTT.